In this sample, the clone carrying this T cell receptor beta chain turned up many times. Original methodology: Using the CDR3 differences seen across clinicopathological groups, the authors built a distant-metastasis classifier for papillary thyroid cancer, which was meant to discriminate distant-metastatic patients. TCRdb redid the clone calls on the PCR reads using MiXCR. The V and J calls reflect TCRdb's pipeline rather than the authors' work. The table includes approximately 90,000 clones, 8.6% detected once. V lost 0 bases, J lost 8 bases, and 7 bases stayed unmatched. The CDR3 sequence is 15 residues long. Germline V gene lookup returns CDR1 SGHAT and CDR2 FQNNGV. The data were obtained in a study of metastatic and nonmetastatic thyroid tumors. Study background: Patients with malignant and benign thyroid disease provided blood and tumor or nodule tissue, whose repertoires were compared.

Prior to thyroid surgery, none of the patients had received any treatment. Sequencing was done on a sample of blood. The chain joins TRBV11-2 to TRBJ1-2; 9 bases map to TRBD1. The receptor was derived from a female donor with papillary thyroid cancer or a benign thyroid nodule (not recorded which). Some clones in this sample may be carry-over from other donors' samples. CDR3 coding DNA: TGTGCCAGCAGCTTAGATAACAGGGGGCTCTGGGGCTACACCTTC. Translated, it gives CASSLDNRGLWGYTF.